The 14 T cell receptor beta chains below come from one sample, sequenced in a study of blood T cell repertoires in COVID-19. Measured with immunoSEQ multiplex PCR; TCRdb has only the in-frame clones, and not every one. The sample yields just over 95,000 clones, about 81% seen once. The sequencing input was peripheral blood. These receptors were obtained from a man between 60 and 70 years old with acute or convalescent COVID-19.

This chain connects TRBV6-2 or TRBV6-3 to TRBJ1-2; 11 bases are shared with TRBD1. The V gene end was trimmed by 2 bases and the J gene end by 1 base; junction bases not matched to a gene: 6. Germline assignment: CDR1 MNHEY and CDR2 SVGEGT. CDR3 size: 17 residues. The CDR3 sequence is CASSYRTGGAYNYGYTF. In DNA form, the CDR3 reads TGTGCCAGCAGTTACCGGACAGGGGGCGCGTATAACTATGGCTACACCTTC.

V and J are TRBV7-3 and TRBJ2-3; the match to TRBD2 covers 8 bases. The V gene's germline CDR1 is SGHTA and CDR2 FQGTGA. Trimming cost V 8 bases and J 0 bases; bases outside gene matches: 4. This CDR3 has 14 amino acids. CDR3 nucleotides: TGTGCCAGCGGAGGCGGGGGGAGCACAGATACGCAGTATTTT. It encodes CASGGGGSTDTQYF.

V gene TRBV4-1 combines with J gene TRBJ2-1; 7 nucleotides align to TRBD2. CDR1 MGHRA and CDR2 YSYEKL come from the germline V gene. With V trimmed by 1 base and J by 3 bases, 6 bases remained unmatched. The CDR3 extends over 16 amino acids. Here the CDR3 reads CASSQVPSGDYNEQFF. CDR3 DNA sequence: TGCGCCAGCAGCCAAGTACCTAGCGGAGACTACAATGAGCAGTTCTTC.

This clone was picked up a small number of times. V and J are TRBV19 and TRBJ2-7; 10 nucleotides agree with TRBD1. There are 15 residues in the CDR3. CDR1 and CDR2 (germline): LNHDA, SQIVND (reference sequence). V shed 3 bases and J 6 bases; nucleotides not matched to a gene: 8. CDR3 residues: CASSIVGTGASEQYF. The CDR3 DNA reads TGTGCCAGTAGTATTGTGGGGACAGGGGCTTCCGAGCAGTACTTC.

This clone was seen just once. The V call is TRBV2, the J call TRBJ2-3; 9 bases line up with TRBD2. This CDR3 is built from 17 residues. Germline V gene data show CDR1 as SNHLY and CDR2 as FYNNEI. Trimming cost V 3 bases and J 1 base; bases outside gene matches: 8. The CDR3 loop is CASSDWAGGPGTDTQYF. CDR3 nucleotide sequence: TGTGCCAGCAGTGATTGGGCGGGAGGGCCTGGCACAGATACGCAGTATTTT. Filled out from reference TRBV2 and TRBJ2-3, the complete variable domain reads EPEVTQTPSHQVTQMGQEVILRCVPISNHLYFYWYRQILGQKVEFLVSFYNNEISEKSEIFDDQFSVERPDGSNFTLKIRSTKLEDSAMYFCASSDWAGGPGTDTQYFGPGTRLTVL.

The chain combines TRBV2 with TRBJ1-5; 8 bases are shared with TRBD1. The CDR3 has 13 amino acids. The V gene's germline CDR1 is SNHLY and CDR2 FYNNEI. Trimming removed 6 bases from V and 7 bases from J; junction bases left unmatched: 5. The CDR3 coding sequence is TGTGCCAGCAGGGATGACAGGGGACAGCCCCAGCATTTT. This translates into CASRDDRGQPQHF. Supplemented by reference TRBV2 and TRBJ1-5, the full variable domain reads EPEVTQTPSHQVTQMGQEVILRCVPISNHLYFYWYRQILGQKVEFLVSFYNNEISEKSEIFDDQFSVERPDGSNFTLKIRSTKLEDSAMYFCASRDDRGQPQHFGDGTRLSIL.

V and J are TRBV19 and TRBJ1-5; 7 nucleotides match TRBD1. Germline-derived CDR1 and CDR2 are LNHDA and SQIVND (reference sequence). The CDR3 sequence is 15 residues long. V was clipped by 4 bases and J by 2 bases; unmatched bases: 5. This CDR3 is CASSNAGGGNQPQHF. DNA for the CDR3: TGTGCCAGTAGTAACGCAGGGGGAGGCAATCAGCCCCAGCATTTT.

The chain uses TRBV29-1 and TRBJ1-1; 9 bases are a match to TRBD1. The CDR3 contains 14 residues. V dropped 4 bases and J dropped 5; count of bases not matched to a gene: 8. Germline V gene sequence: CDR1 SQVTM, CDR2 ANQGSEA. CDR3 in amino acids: CSVALTGGKTEAFF. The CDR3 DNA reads TGCAGCGTTGCTCTGACAGGGGGAAAAACTGAAGCTTTCTTT. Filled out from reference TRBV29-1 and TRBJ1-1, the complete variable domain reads SAVISQKPSRDICQRGTSLTIQCQVDSQVTMMFWYRQQPGQSLTLIATANQGSEATYESGFVIDKFPISRPNLTFSTLTVSNMSPEDSSIYLCSVALTGGKTEAFFGQGTRLTVV.

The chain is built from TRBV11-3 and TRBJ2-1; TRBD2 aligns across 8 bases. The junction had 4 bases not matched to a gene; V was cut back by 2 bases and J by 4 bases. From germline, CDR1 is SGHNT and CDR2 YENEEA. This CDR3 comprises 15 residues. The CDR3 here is CASSLPRGRYNEQFF. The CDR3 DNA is TGTGCCAGCAGCTTACCCCGCGGGAGGTACAATGAGCAGTTCTTC.

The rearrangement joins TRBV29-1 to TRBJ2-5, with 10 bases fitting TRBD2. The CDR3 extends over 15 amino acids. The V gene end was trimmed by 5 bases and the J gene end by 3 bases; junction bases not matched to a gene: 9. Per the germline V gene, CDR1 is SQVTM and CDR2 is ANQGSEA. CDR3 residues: CSVSGGVEVEETQYF. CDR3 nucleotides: TGCAGCGTTAGCGGGGGGGTGGAAGTCGAAGAGACCCAGTACTTC.

The CDR3 sequence is CGYTGGREKLFF. The CDR3 DNA is TGTGGCTATACAGGGGGTAGAGAAAAACTGTTTTTT. The J gene is TRBJ1-4, the V gene TRBV5-8, with TRBD1 matching over 8 bases. CDR1 and CDR2 from the germline V gene are SGHTS and YDEGEE. This CDR3 spans 12 amino acids. Supplemented by reference TRBV5-8 and TRBJ1-4, the full variable domain reads EAGVTQSPTHLIKTRGQQATLRCSPISGHTSVYWYQQALGLGLQFLLWYDEGEERNRGNFPPRFSGRQFPNYSSELNVNALELEDSALYLCGYTGGREKLFFGSGTQLSVL.

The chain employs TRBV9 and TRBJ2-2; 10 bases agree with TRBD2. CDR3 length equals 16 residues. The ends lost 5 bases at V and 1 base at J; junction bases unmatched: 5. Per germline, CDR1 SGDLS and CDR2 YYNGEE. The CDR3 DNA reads TGTGCCAGCAGTTCCCGGACTAGCGGGAACACCGGGGAGCTGTTTTTT. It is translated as CASSSRTSGNTGELFF.

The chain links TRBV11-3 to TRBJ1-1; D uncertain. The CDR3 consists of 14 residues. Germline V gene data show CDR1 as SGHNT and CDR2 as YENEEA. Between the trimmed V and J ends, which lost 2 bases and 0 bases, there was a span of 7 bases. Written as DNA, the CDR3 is TGTGCCAGCAGCTTAACAGCTATGAACACTGAAGCTTTCTTT. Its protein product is CASSLTAMNTEAFF. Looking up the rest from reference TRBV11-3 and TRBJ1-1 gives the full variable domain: EAGVVQSPRYKIIEKKQPVAFWCNPISGHNTLYWYLQNLGQGPELLIRYENEEAVDDSQLPKDRFSAERLKGVDSTLKIQPAELGDSAVYLCASSLTAMNTEAFFGQGTRLTVV.

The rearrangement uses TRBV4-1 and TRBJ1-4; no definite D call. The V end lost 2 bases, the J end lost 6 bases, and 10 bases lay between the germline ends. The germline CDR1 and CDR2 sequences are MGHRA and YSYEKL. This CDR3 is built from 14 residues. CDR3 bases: TGCGCCAGCAGCCAACAAACGCGGGATGAAAAACTGTTTTTT. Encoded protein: CASSQQTRDEKLFF.